Following are 30 T cell receptor beta chains from one sample sequenced in a study of blood T cells in healthy people across ages (dated by TCRdb to about 2015). Library generation was performed with 5' RACE. These reads were obtained on an Illumina HiSeq 2500. A second PCR of roughly 6 to 11 cycles was run with a J-beta primer mix and a sample-barcoded 5' primer. TCRdb took the public reads, trimmed them with fastp at Q25, ran MiXCR for clone calling and kept in-frame beta chains. For every CDR3 protein sequence, its rows merge into one entry that carries the most common genes and DNA. The sample yields approximately 730,000 distinct CDR3 sequences; roughly 47% were counted once. The ten largest account for 20% to 25% of the sample. The sample consisted of blood. The receptors derive from a woman aged 60 to 75 in good health.

The chain links TRBV20-1 to TRBJ2-2, with 8 positions matching TRBD2. Germline assignment: CDR1 DFQATT and CDR2 SNEGSKA (reference sequence). Germline trimming cut 0 bases from V and 6 bases from J; bases unmatched to any gene: 3. This CDR3 spans 14 amino acids. CDR3 region: CSARDSGGPGELFF. For the CDR3, the DNA is TGCAGTGCTAGAGACTCGGGGGGGCCCGGGGAGCTGTTTTTT.

The gene calls are TRBV7-8 and TRBJ2-7; D may match TRBD1 or TRBD2 (6 bases each). The J call may be wrong; the DNA end is better matched by TRBJ2-5. The germline gives CDR1 SGHVS, CDR2 FQNEAQ. The CDR3 has 16 residues. The CDR3 sequence: CASSLGQGTLELTQYF. As DNA, the CDR3 is TGTGCCAGCAGCTTAGGGCAGGGGACTCTAGAGTTGACCCAGTACTTC.

This rearrangement joins TRBV7-9 to TRBJ2-6, with 7 bases matching TRBD2. The CDR3 extends over 17 amino acids. Germline V gene sequence: CDR1 SEHNR, CDR2 FQNEAQ (reference sequence). The J segment lost 2 bases and the V segment lost 3 bases, leaving 7 bases of the junction unmatched. The CDR3 protein is CASSFPRGGTGANVLTF. CDR3 coding DNA: TGTGCCAGCAGCTTCCCAAGGGGAGGGACTGGGGCCAACGTCCTGACTTTC.

V and J are TRBV5-1 and TRBJ2-3; TRBD1 matches at 8 bases. The length of the CDR3 is 14 residues. The germline CDR1 and CDR2 sequences are SGHRS and YFSETQ. V was clipped by 5 bases and J by 3 bases; unmatched bases: 5. The CDR3 here is CASRTGTGTDTQYF. CDR3 coding DNA: TGCGCCAGCAGGACCGGGACAGGAACAGATACGCAGTATTTT. Drawing the rest from reference TRBV5-1 and TRBJ2-3, the complete variable domain is KAGVTQTPRYLIKTRGQQVTLSCSPISGHRSVSWYQQTPGQGLQFLFEYFSETQRNKGNFPGRFSGRQFSNSRSEMNVSTLELGDSALYLCASRTGTGTDTQYFGPGTRLTVL.

This clonotype was counted only a few times. The rearrangement uses TRBV20-1 and TRBJ1-4, with unresolved D. The CDR3 covers 14 residues. The V end was cut by 3 bases, the J end by 3 bases, with 11 bases between. The germline V gene encodes CDR1 DFQATT and CDR2 SNEGSKA (reference sequence). The CDR3: CSASLGSANEKLFF. DNA of the CDR3: TGCAGTGCTAGTTTGGGATCGGCTAATGAAAAACTGTTTTTT.

This clonotype was seen a handful of times. This chain connects TRBV3-1 to TRBJ1-6; D ambiguous. The CDR3 has 17 amino acids. Germline-derived CDR1 and CDR2 are LGHDT and YNNKEL (reference sequence). With 1 base removed from V and 8 bases from J, the gap between germline ends came to 18 bases. The CDR3 protein is CASSQGRYGLMDSPLHF. As DNA, the CDR3 is TGTGCCAGCAGCCAAGGAAGATACGGCTTGATGGATTCACCCCTCCACTTT. Variable domain in full (rest from reference TRBV3-1 and TRBJ1-6): DTAVSQTPKYLVTQMGNDKSIKCEQNLGHDTMYWYKQDSKKFLKIMFSYNNKELIINETVPNRFSPKSPDKAHLNLHINSLELGDSAVYFCASSQGRYGLMDSPLHFGNGTRLTVT.

V gene TRBV25-1 combines with J gene TRBJ2-7; possibly TRBD2 for D (6 bases). V was clipped by 1 base and J by 1 base, with 8 bases between them. CDR3 length equals 14 residues. Germline CDR1 reads MGHDK; CDR2 reads SYGVNS. CDR3 sequence reads: CASSELAESYEQYF. CDR3 bases: TGTGCCAGCAGTGAATTAGCGGAGTCCTACGAGCAGTACTTC.

This clonotype was observed many times. The rearrangement links TRBV25-1 to TRBJ1-5; D is unclear. V dropped 2 bases and J dropped 4 bases, with 3 bases sitting between them. The length of the CDR3 is 12 residues. Germline loops: CDR1 MGHDK, CDR2 SYGVNS. CDR3 DNA sequence: TGTGCCAGCAGTGAAGGTAATCAGCCCCAGCATTTT. Its translation is CASSEGNQPQHF.

The chain carries TRBV27 and TRBJ2-4; D is unresolved. The tail of the sequence fits TRBJ2-7 better, so the J call may be wrong. The CDR3 has 13 residues. Germline assignment: CDR1 MNHEY and CDR2 SMNVEV (reference sequence). For the CDR3, the DNA is TGTGCCAGCAGTTTACGACCCTACTACGAGCAGTACTTC. Translation: CASSLRPYYEQYF.

J is TRBJ2-5 and V is TRBV10-2; the D is unclear. The CDR3 runs to 10 residues. V was trimmed by 8 bases and J by 11 bases, leaving 12 bases between them. CDR1 and CDR2 (germline): WSHSY, SAAADI. CDR3 DNA: TGCGCCAGCCCCCACAATGAGCAGTACTTC. Translation gives CASPHNEQYF.

The J gene is TRBJ1-1, the V gene TRBV12-3 or TRBV12-4, with TRBD1 identical over 10 bases. The CDR3 runs to 17 residues. Unmatched junction bases numbered 14, after V lost 5 bases and J lost 5 bases. Written as DNA, the CDR3 is TGTGCCAGCAGTATTGAGGGGACAGGGGTTGGTGGAACTGAAGCTTTCTTT. It codes for CASSIEGTGVGGTEAFF.

In its sample, this clonotype was seen many times. This sequence joins TRBV29-1 and TRBJ2-7, with D possibly being TRBD1 (5 bases). Trimming pared 1 base from V and 7 bases from J, leaving 14 bases between. CDR1 SQVTM and CDR2 ANQGSEA come from the germline V gene. The CDR3 runs 13 residues. The CDR3 coding sequence is TGCAGCGTTGAAGTACAGGCGGCTAGGGAGCAGTACTTC. Its translation is CSVEVQAAREQYF.

V gene TRBV10-3 combines with J gene TRBJ2-7; 8 nucleotides match TRBD2. The germline V gene encodes CDR1 ENHRY and CDR2 SYGVKD. The CDR3 totals 11 residues. The trim removed 6 bases at V and 6 bases at J, leaving 1 base unmatched. DNA for the CDR3: TGTGCCATCAGAACTAGCGGCGAGCAGTACTTC. This sequence encodes CAIRTSGEQYF.

There are many counts of this clonotype. The rearrangement links TRBV4-2 to TRBJ2-5; 8 bases fit TRBD2. Germline CDR1 and CDR2: LGHNA and YNFKEQ. CDR3 length equals 14 residues. Germline trimming cut 5 bases from V and 4 bases from J; bases unmatched to any gene: 6. CDR3 region: CASSGGGTAETQYF. As DNA, the CDR3 is TGTGCCAGCAGCGGCGGGGGGACCGCAGAGACCCAGTACTTC.

This clonotype has a count of ten or more. The chain links TRBV27 to TRBJ2-7, with D perhaps matching TRBD1 or TRBD2 (5 bases each). Deletions cut 5 bases from V and 2 bases from J, with 10 bases between. CDR3 length equals 13 residues. The germline CDR1 and CDR2 sequences are MNHEY and SMNVEV (reference sequence). This CDR3 is CASSTGTTYEQYF. The CDR3 DNA follows: TGTGCCAGCAGTACGGGGACGACCTACGAGCAGTACTTC.

The chain couples TRBV5-1 to TRBJ1-4; D gene ambiguous. Germline CDR1 SGHRS, CDR2 YFSETQ. V dropped 0 bases and J dropped 4 bases, with 7 bases sitting between them. The CDR3 totals 14 residues. For the CDR3, the DNA is TGCGCCAGCAGCTTGGAGGCCCATAATGAAAAACTGTTTTTT. It specifies CASSLEAHNEKLFF.

J is TRBJ2-1 and V is TRBV6-2 or TRBV6-3; TRBD2 matches at 12 bases. Germline lookup yields CDR1 MNHEY and CDR2 SVGEGT. The CDR3 sequence is 12 residues long. V lost 6 bases, J lost 15 bases, and 6 bases stayed unmatched. In DNA, the CDR3 is TGTGCCAGCAGCACACTAGCGGGAGGTCCGTTCTTC. It is translated as CASSTLAGGPFF.

The chain has TRBV20-1 and TRBJ2-3; the match to TRBD1 covers 8 bases. Germline V gene sequence: CDR1 DFQATT, CDR2 SNEGSKA (reference sequence). With 6 bases clipped from V and 0 bases from J, the junction kept 14 bases outside the gene matches. The CDR3 spans 17 residues. The CDR3 bases are TGCAGTGCGCCACGGACAGGGAGGAGGCTTAGCACAGATACGCAGTATTTT. Encoded protein: CSAPRTGRRLSTDTQYF.

As concerns this clonotype: A much larger clone is a single base away; this may be a read error. The gene calls are TRBV12-3 or TRBV12-4 and TRBJ2-5, with unresolved D. This CDR3 is 11 amino acids long. V lost 11 bases and J lost 2, with 9 bases in between. The CDR3 nucleotides are TGTGCCCGTGCCAAACAAGAGACCCAGTACTTC. Its protein product is CARAKQETQYF.

Of note for this clonotype: Sequence at one end of the junction differs from germline and may be a read error. This chain connects TRBV7-9 to TRBJ1-1, with D possibly matching TRBD1 (6 bases). CDR3 length: 14 amino acids. Per germline, CDR1 SEHNR and CDR2 FQNEAQ (reference sequence). CDR3 coding DNA: TGTGCCAGCAGCGTAGAGCCAGGGGCCGCTGAGGCTTTCTTT. This gives the protein CASSVEPGAAEAFF.

This clonotype was found a few times. The chain uses TRBV7-8 and TRBJ2-3; TRBD2 matches at 13 bases. V shed 5 bases, J shed 3 bases, and the junction held 8 bases outside the gene matches. Germline CDR1 SGHVS, CDR2 FQNEAQ. The CDR3 covers 17 residues. This chain's CDR3 is CASSEPGLAGITDTQYF. Here the CDR3 DNA reads TGTGCCAGCAGCGAACCGGGACTAGCGGGAATTACAGATACGCAGTATTTT.

This clonotype showed up just a few times. The V call is TRBV20-1, the J call TRBJ2-1, with no clear D. Between the trimmed V and J ends, which lost 3 bases and 7 bases, there was a span of 10 bases. The germline V gene has CDR1 DFQATT and CDR2 SNEGSKA (reference sequence). The length of the CDR3 is 12 residues. The CDR3 loop reads CSASVRGNEQFF. The CDR3 nucleotides read TGCAGTGCTAGCGTCCGAGGAAATGAGCAGTTCTTC.

The chain combines TRBV20-1 with TRBJ2-7, with TRBD2 matching 13 bases. Germline assignment: CDR1 DFQATT and CDR2 SNEGSKA (reference sequence). Trimming removed 1 base from V and 7 bases from J; junction bases left unmatched: 4. This CDR3 contains 14 residues. The CDR3 sequence is CSARATSGRVEQYF. DNA of the CDR3: TGCAGTGCTAGAGCTACTAGCGGGAGGGTGGAGCAGTACTTC.

This clonotype was seen only a few times. This chain uses TRBV6-6 with TRBJ2-5; tentatively, D is TRBD1 or TRBD2 (6 bases each). The CDR3 runs 14 residues. Trimming removed 5 bases at V and 4 bases at J, with 14 bases between. The germline V gene encodes CDR1 MNHNY and CDR2 SVGAGI (reference sequence). CDR3 in DNA: TGTGCCAGCAGTGACGGAGGGGGTGGAGAGACCCAGTACTTC. Translation gives CASSDGGGGETQYF.

This clonotype was counted only a few times. The chain recombines TRBV4-3 with TRBJ2-3; TRBD2 matches 9 bases. V lost 0 bases to trimming and J lost 3 bases; unmatched junction nucleotides: 4. This CDR3 contains 16 residues. The germline V gene has CDR1 LGHNA and CDR2 YSLEER. The CDR3 loop is CASSQDRSGRTDTQYF. CDR3 DNA sequence: TGCGCCAGCAGCCAAGATCGAAGCGGGAGGACAGATACGCAGTATTTT.

This clonotype was picked up a small number of times. The CDR3 is CASSPDYTDTQYF. The CDR3 bases are TGCGCCAGCAGCCCGGACTACACAGATACGCAGTATTTT. This sequence joins TRBV5-1 and TRBJ2-3; a weak D match, TRBD2 (6 bases). Trimming took off 4 bases at V and 2 bases at J, with 8 bases between the two ends. This CDR3 is 13 amino acids long. CDR1 and CDR2 (germline): SGHRS, YFSETQ.

This clonotype was seen a handful of times. The chain carries TRBV6-6 and TRBJ1-5, with 9 bases matching TRBD1. The trim removed 6 bases at V and 0 bases at J, leaving 6 bases unmatched. The CDR3 is 16 residues long. Germline V CDR1 and CDR2: MNHNY, SVGAGI (reference sequence). CDR3 nucleotides: TGTGCCAGCAGGACGGGGACAGGGAATAGCAATCAGCCCCAGCATTTT. Protein sequence: CASRTGTGNSNQPQHF.

A single count supports this clonotype. This rearrangement joins TRBV20-1 to TRBJ2-1; 14 nucleotides align to TRBD2. CDR3 length equals 17 residues. CDR1 and CDR2 (germline): DFQATT, SNEGSKA (reference sequence). Germline trimming cut 3 bases from V and 9 bases from J; bases unmatched to any gene: 13. CDR3 sequence: CSARGTSGGIFSGEQFF. The CDR3 DNA reads TGCAGTGCTAGGGGGACTAGCGGGGGCATATTCAGTGGTGAGCAGTTCTTC.

Turning to this clonotype: A much larger clone differs by one base, so this may be a read error. The chain uses TRBV6-2 or TRBV6-3 and TRBJ2-7; D is unclear. Germline V CDR1 and CDR2: MNHEY, SVGEGT. CDR3 size: 13 residues. The germline V and J ends were trimmed by 4 bases and 6 bases, with 13 bases remaining between them. In DNA, the CDR3 is TGTGCCAGCAGTTTCCCTCCGGGTGGCGAGCAGTACTTC. Its protein is CASSFPPGGEQYF.

This clonotype was counted a few times. The chain carries TRBV7-2 and TRBJ2-1; D not resolved. Per germline, CDR1 SGHTA and CDR2 FQGNSA. The CDR3 is 13 amino acids. Trimming removed 5 bases at V and 9 bases at J, with 14 bases between. The DNA for the CDR3 is TGTGCCAGCAGCCACTCTATCCCCGCTGAGCAGTTCTTC. It yields the protein CASSHSIPAEQFF.